This TCR beta chain came from a study of T cell responses to AZD1222 COVID-19 vaccine. Overall study: Pooled together were second doses at about 4 or about 12 weeks. Findings and limits, study-wide: Donors were mostly white British, more females; clonal diversity possibly underestimated. Sampled repertoires all dated from after the peak T cell response.

This CDR3 is built from 14 residues. The V gene's germline CDR1 is SNHLY and CDR2 FYNNEI. The germline V and J ends were trimmed by 4 bases and 3 bases, with 12 bases remaining between them. Assay: immunoSEQ multiplex PCR; the TCRdb copy retains only in-frame clones and omits some. Of about 130,000 clones in the sample, around nine tenths are singletons; the top ten hold under 2.5%. Note on this clone: As yet, its antigen is unknown.

The V call is TRBV2, the J call TRBJ1-1, with D perhaps TRBD1 (5 bases). This clonotype was obtained from an adult in good health. This material consisted of peripheral blood, taken on day 0 of AZD1222 vaccination. CDR3 amino acids: CASSVRGEDTEAFF. CDR3 sequence (DNA): TGTGCCAGCAGTGTGAGGGGCGAGGACACTGAAGCTTTCTTT.